The following is a TCR beta chain sequence with its context. Its matching antigen is unknown. Measured with immunoSEQ multiplex PCR; TCRdb has only the in-frame clones, and not every one. The table includes some 35,000 clones, 80% to 90% detected once. V was pared by 7 bases and J by 6 bases, with 19 bases between. This CDR3 region has 14 residues. From germline, CDR1 is SNHLY and CDR2 FYNNEI. This entry comes from a study of OX40 agonist ivuxolimab in advanced cancers. Notes on the study in general: Doses of 0.1 to 3.0 mg/kg were accompanied by clonal expansion of CD4+ and CD8+ blood T cells by week 6.

Sequencing used CD4+ or CD8+ T cells sorted from blood, obtained in a trial of the OX40 agonist ivuxolimab. This clonotype was obtained from an adult with an advanced solid tumor such as melanoma, head and neck, liver or kidney cancer. This sequence joins TRBV2 and TRBJ2-7; the D gene is possibly TRBD2 (6 bases). The CDR3: CASTRITQGGEQYF. DNA of the CDR3: TGTGCCAGCACCCGAATAACCCAGGGAGGCGAGCAGTACTTC.